The 29 T cell receptor beta chains below were found in one sample sequenced in a study of Graves' ophthalmopathy and Graves' hyperthyroidism. The study amplified TCR beta CDR3 regions using RNA transcripts. The library came from an HTBI-primed first-round RT-PCR and a second-round multiplex PCR. Each CDR3 protein is one row after TCRdb ran MiXCR on the multiplex PCR reads. The table lists around 1,200,000 distinct CDR3 sequences, 35% to 40% of them singletons. Source material: peripheral blood or thyroid tissue (not recorded which). All receptors derive from an adult man with Graves' hyperthyroidism.

Concerning this clonotype itself: A much larger clone lies one base from this, so it may be a read error. J is TRBJ1-2 and V is TRBV6-5; 7 bases are a match to TRBD1. The CDR3 length is 12 residues. Germline CDR1 MNHEY, CDR2 SVGAGI. The CDR3 DNA reads TGTGCCAGCAGACAGGGGAGTAGTGGCTACATCTTC. Translated: CASRQGSSGYIF.

The chain employs TRBV4-2 and TRBJ2-7; D possibly corresponds to TRBD1 (5 bases). Germline V gives CDR1 LGHNA, CDR2 YNFKEQ. With 0 bases removed from V and 2 bases from J, the gap between germline ends came to 14 bases. There are 16 residues in the CDR3. CDR3 sequence reads: CASSQERGDPAYEQYF. In DNA, the CDR3 is TGTGCCAGCAGCCAAGAAAGGGGCGACCCCGCCTACGAGCAGTACTTC.

This clonotype was seen just once. This clone may be a read error of a much larger clone one base away. The chain employs TRBV20-1 and TRBJ2-5; D may be TRBD1 (5 bases). Trimming removed 8 bases from V and 7 bases from J, with 14 bases in between. From germline, CDR1 is DFQATT and CDR2 SNEGSKA (reference sequence). The length of the CDR3 is 11 residues. The DNA for the CDR3 is TGCAGTATAGACAGTAGAGGGACCCAGTACTTC. As protein: CSIDSRGTQYF.

This sequence joins TRBV2 and TRBJ2-7; possible D gene TRBD2, 5 bases. In germline, CDR1 is SNHLY, CDR2 FYNNEI. V dropped 6 bases and J dropped 0 bases, with 18 bases sitting between them. The CDR3 is 16 amino acids. The CDR3 region is CASSLDGESSSYEQYF. CDR3 coding DNA: TGTGCCAGCAGCCTAGATGGGGAGAGTAGCTCCTACGAGCAGTACTTC.

This clonotype has ten or more counts. No DNA is shown, since the ends of the CDR3 on it are uncertain; the CDR3 is the one TCRdb lists. The chain recombines TRBV9 with TRBJ2-7. The CDR3 numbers 10 amino acids, ends counted. In germline, CDR1 is SGDLS, CDR2 YYNGEE. This chain's CDR3 is CASSVATGSF.

This clonotype was observed at least ten times. The chain employs TRBV13 and TRBJ2-2; 9 bases match TRBD2. CDR3 length: 16 amino acids. In germline, CDR1 is PRHDT, CDR2 FYEKMQ (reference sequence). The V and J ends lost 2 bases and 1 base, in that order; junction bases with no gene match: 2. The CDR3 DNA follows: TGTGCCAGCAGCTTAACAGCGGGGGGGAACACCGGGGAGCTGTTTTTT. This translates into CASSLTAGGNTGELFF. The full variable domain, in which reference TRBV13 and TRBJ2-2 provide the parts outside the CDR3, is AAGVIQSPRHLIKEKRETATLKCYPIPRHDTVYWYQQGPGQDPQFLISFYEKMQSDKGSIPDRFSAQQFSDYHSELNMSSLELGDSALYFCASSLTAGGNTGELFFGEGSRLTVL.

The chain recombines TRBV12-3 or TRBV12-4 with TRBJ2-7; either TRBD1 or TRBD2 may fit D (6 bases each). V was shortened by 4 bases and J by 3 bases, with 22 bases between the two germline ends. The CDR3 covers 17 residues. CDR3: CASSSGDLWRGHYEQYF. CDR3 nucleotide sequence: TGTGCCAGCAGTTCGGGTGATCTTTGGCGGGGACACTACGAGCAGTACTTC.

This clonotype was found a few times. The chain links TRBV5-1 to TRBJ2-7; 8 bases line up with TRBD1. This CDR3 is built from 17 residues. V was pared by 0 bases and J by 3 bases, with 11 bases of the junction left unmatched. Germline loops: CDR1 SGHRS, CDR2 YFSETQ. CDR3 DNA: TGCGCCAGCAGCTTGGCATCTGGACAGGGAAGAGTCTACGAGCAGTACTTC. Its protein product is CASSLASGQGRVYEQYF.

This chain joins TRBV6-6 and TRBJ2-7; D is unclear. V was shortened by 2 bases and J by 3 bases, with 17 bases between the two germline ends. The CDR3 is 16 residues long. The V gene's germline CDR1 is MNHNY and CDR2 SVGAGI (reference sequence). The CDR3: CASSYSLGGGGYEQYF. The DNA for the CDR3 is TGTGCCAGCAGTTACAGTCTGGGCGGTGGTGGCTACGAGCAGTACTTC.

V gene TRBV7-9 combines with J gene TRBJ1-2, with a weak D call TRBD1 (5 bases). The CDR3 spans 19 residues. Germline V gene sequence: CDR1 SEHNR, CDR2 FQNEAQ (reference sequence). V gave up 3 bases and J gave up 2 bases, with 25 bases separating them. DNA of the CDR3: TGTGCCAGCAGCTTCTTCCGGGACGTAACGGCAATACTCAACTATGGCTACACCTTC. It yields the protein CASSFFRDVTAILNYGYTF.

This clonotype was observed many times. J is TRBJ2-5 and V is TRBV2, with 9 nucleotides matching TRBD2. V lost 6 bases to trimming and J lost 1 base; unmatched junction nucleotides: 12. The CDR3 has 17 residues. Germline values: CDR1 SNHLY, CDR2 FYNNEI. DNA of the CDR3: TGTGCCAGCAGACCCAGATCGGGACTAGCATTCCAAGAGACCCAGTACTTC. Its translation is CASRPRSGLAFQETQYF. Looking up the rest from reference TRBV2 and TRBJ2-5 gives the full variable domain: EPEVTQTPSHQVTQMGQEVILRCVPISNHLYFYWYRQILGQKVEFLVSFYNNEISEKSEIFDDQFSVERPDGSNFTLKIRSTKLEDSAMYFCASRPRSGLAFQETQYFGPGTRLLVL.

This clonotype was seen more than once but under ten times. This chain links TRBV27 with TRBJ1-2; D not resolved. Trimming shortened V by 7 bases and J by 7 bases, and 13 bases separated the two germline ends. The CDR3 runs 12 residues. Germline V lookup: CDR1 MNHEY, CDR2 SMNVEV (reference sequence). CDR3 sequence (DNA): TGTGCCAGCAAGGGCTTAGAGGTTGGCTACACCTTC. Encoded protein: CASKGLEVGYTF.

The rearrangement joins TRBV4-2 to TRBJ2-7; weak D call: TRBD2 (5 bases). V was cut by 11 bases and J by 4 bases, with 18 bases left in between. The CDR3 sequence is 13 residues long. CDR1 and CDR2 (germline): LGHNA, YNFKEQ. The CDR3 coding sequence is TGTGCCCGCCGAGCGGAGATGGGTTACGAGCAGTACTTC. This gives the protein CARRAEMGYEQYF.

The chain has TRBV2 and TRBJ1-4; 7 bases fit TRBD1. Germline assignment: CDR1 SNHLY and CDR2 FYNNEI. The CDR3 covers 15 residues. V shed 5 bases, J shed 7 bases, and the junction held 10 bases outside the gene matches. The CDR3 region is CASSYPGPGGEKLFF. The CDR3 nucleotides are TGTGCCAGCAGTTACCCCGGACCAGGGGGTGAAAAACTGTTTTTT.

The rearrangement links TRBV6-1 to TRBJ2-7; D unresolved. The CDR3 totals 14 residues. CDR1 is MNHNS and CDR2 is SASEGT in the germline V gene. V was clipped by 8 bases and J by 0 bases, with 14 bases between them. The CDR3 is CASSFATSSYEQYF. DNA of the CDR3: TGTGCCAGCTCCTTTGCGACTTCCTCCTACGAGCAGTACTTC.

This clonotype has a count of ten or more. The V and J genes are TRBV20-1 and TRBJ2-5; 9 bases fit TRBD1. This CDR3 region has 15 residues. The junction had 7 bases not matched to a gene; V was cut back by 2 bases and J by 3 bases. CDR1 and CDR2 from the germline V gene are DFQATT and SNEGSKA (reference sequence). CDR3 amino acids: CSARRPGTGKETQYF. CDR3 DNA: TGCAGTGCTAGACGTCCCGGGACAGGGAAAGAGACCCAGTACTTC.

This sequence joins TRBV20-1 and TRBJ1-6, with D unclear. Trimming stripped 1 base from V and 10 bases from J, with 14 bases between. The CDR3 sequence is 14 residues long. Germline CDR1 DFQATT, CDR2 SNEGSKA (reference sequence). The CDR3 DNA follows: TGCAGTGCTAGAGGGTACTCCGGCGGGTCACCCCTCCACTTT. Translation: CSARGYSGGSPLHF.

This sequence joins TRBV4-2 and TRBJ1-2, with a possible D match to TRBD1 (5 bases). This CDR3 has 16 amino acids. Trimming shortened V by 1 base and J by 9 bases, and 21 bases separated the two germline ends. The V gene's germline CDR1 is LGHNA and CDR2 YNFKEQ. The CDR3 sequence is CASSQVVGEKGSSYTF. The DNA for the CDR3 is TGTGCCAGCAGCCAAGTTGTGGGGGAAAAAGGGTCGAGCTACACCTTC.

This clonotype was seen at least ten times. The chain uses TRBV5-8 and TRBJ1-6; D possibly corresponds to TRBD1 (6 bases). Between the trimmed V and J ends, which lost 7 bases and 8 bases, there was a span of 19 bases. The germline V gene encodes CDR1 SGHTS and CDR2 YDEGEE. This CDR3 has 15 amino acids. CDR3 in amino acids: CASQLDTGLDSPLHF. Written as DNA, the CDR3 is TGTGCCAGCCAGCTTGATACAGGGCTGGATTCACCCCTCCACTTT.

Points on this clonotype: One junction end does not reproduce the germline sequence, and a read error may be involved. The chain combines TRBV15 with TRBJ1-1; D is uncertain. CDR3 length equals 16 residues. The germline CDR1 and CDR2 sequences are LNHNV and YYDKDF (reference sequence). CDR3 in amino acids: CAASSRGPGLNTEAFF. CDR3 DNA sequence: TGTGCCGCCAGCAGCCGAGGACCCGGGCTGAACACTGAAGCTTTCTTT.

In regard to this clonotype: This sequence may be a read error, since a much larger clone differs from it by one base. The chain combines TRBV24-1 with TRBJ1-2; D gene ambiguous. The CDR3 is 13 amino acids. CDR1 is KGHDR and CDR2 is SFDVKD in the germline V gene. Deletions cut 12 bases from V and 8 bases from J, with 21 bases between. For the CDR3, the DNA is TGTGCCTCATCATCCCCTGGTTGGGCCGGCTACACCTTC. Translated: CASSSPGWAGYTF.

The chain recombines TRBV29-1 with TRBJ1-1; a weak D match, TRBD1 (6 bases). V was pared by 4 bases and J by 5 bases, with 14 bases between. This CDR3 has 13 residues. The germline V gene encodes CDR1 SQVTM and CDR2 ANQGSEA. CDR3 in DNA: TGCAGCGTTGCTTCGGGGGCAGCTACTGAAGCTTTCTTT. Protein sequence: CSVASGAATEAFF.

J is TRBJ1-2 and V is TRBV4-3; D is undetermined. Germline V CDR1 and CDR2: LGHNA, YSLEER. Trimming left V 0 bases short and J 0 bases short, with 8 bases between. CDR3 size: 15 residues. This CDR3 is CASSQEWEANYGYTF. The CDR3, as DNA: TGCGCCAGCAGCCAAGAGTGGGAGGCTAACTATGGCTACACCTTC.

This clonotype came up a few times. This rearrangement joins TRBV4-3 to TRBJ1-4, with D possibly matching TRBD1 (5 bases). The CDR3 is made up of 14 amino acids. V dropped 2 bases and J dropped 7 bases, with 11 bases sitting between them. CDR1 is LGHNA, CDR2 YSLEER, per germline. The CDR3 loop is CASSQSWGSEKLFF. The CDR3 DNA is TGCGCCAGCAGCCAAAGTTGGGGGAGTGAAAAACTGTTTTTT.

The J gene is TRBJ1-6, the V gene TRBV28, with D perhaps TRBD1 (5 bases). This CDR3 has 17 residues. Germline lookup yields CDR1 MDHEN and CDR2 SYDVKM. Deletions cut 4 bases from V and 5 bases from J, with 18 bases between. Written as DNA, the CDR3 is TGTGCCAGCAGTTCACCCCTACGACAGAACCATAATTCACCCCTCCACTTT. Translation gives CASSSPLRQNHNSPLHF.

A few counts support this clonotype. The chain joins TRBV27 to TRBJ1-5; D call uncertain. Between the trimmed V and J ends, which lost 6 bases and 0 bases, there was a span of 9 bases. Germline V CDR1 and CDR2: MNHEY, SMNVEV (reference sequence). The CDR3 is 14 residues long. The CDR3 here is CASRARDSNQPQHF. The CDR3 DNA sequence: TGTGCCAGCAGAGCGAGAGATAGCAATCAGCCCCAGCATTTT.

The V and J genes are TRBV24-1 and TRBJ1-5; 7 bases match TRBD1. CDR3 size: 14 residues. Unmatched junction bases numbered 9, after V lost 7 bases and J lost 7 bases. Per germline, CDR1 KGHDR and CDR2 SFDVKD. CDR3 sequence reads: CATSETGSRQPQHF. CDR3 nucleotides: TGTGCCACCAGCGAGACAGGGTCAAGACAGCCCCAGCATTTT.

V usage is TRBV29-1 and J usage is TRBJ2-5, with TRBD2 matching over 8 bases. V lost 4 bases, J lost 5 bases, and 9 bases stayed unmatched. Germline lookup yields CDR1 SQVTM and CDR2 ANQGSEA. This CDR3 has 14 amino acids. As DNA, the CDR3 is TGCAGCGTTGCGGAAGGCGGGAGGAGGGAGACCCAGTACTTC. Protein: CSVAEGGRRETQYF.

As concerns this clonotype: Possible read error: a much larger clone is one base away. The chain combines TRBV20-1 with TRBJ2-2; tentative D call: TRBD1 (5 bases). Germline CDR1 reads DFQATT; CDR2 reads SNEGSKA (reference sequence). The CDR3 has 14 amino acids. V lost 6 bases to trimming and J lost 3 bases, with 14 bases between them. Written as DNA, the CDR3 is TGCAGTGCAAGGGGCCTAATAGACACCGGGGAGCTGTTTTTT. Translating it yields CSARGLIDTGELFF.